This T cell receptor (beta chain) appears in the sequencing data of a study of tumor and adjacent non-tumor tissue in lung cancer. Whole-study results and caveats: Tumor repertoires had a smaller top 100 clone share than normal lung.

No cell sorting was done before RNA was extracted from the tissue. Three rounds of nested PCR, following a modified ARM-PCR protocol, produced the TCRbeta library. A single record per CDR3 protein comes from TCRdb applying MiXCR to the multiplex PCR reads. Among around 120,000 distinct CDR3 sequences listed, 55% to 75% were seen once. Germline values: CDR1 SQVTM, CDR2 ANQGSEA. The CDR3 totals 14 residues. Comments on this clonotype: As yet, its antigen is unknown. This clone may be a read error of a much larger clone one base away.

The chain links TRBV29-1 to TRBJ2-5; 14 nucleotides match TRBD2. This TCR was sampled from a young man with non-small cell lung cancer. The sample consisted of lung tumor tissue. CDR3 DNA sequence: TGCAGCGTTGGACTAGCGGGGGGGCAAGGGACCCAGTACTTC. Translating it yields CSVGLAGGQGTQYF.